These 8 T cell receptor beta chains came from one sample sequenced in a study of cytomegalovirus exposure and HLA in healthy donors. Primers: 60 Vbeta forward and 13 Jbeta reverse. Generated by immunoSEQ multiplex PCR, the TCRdb table keeps only in-frame clones and is missing some. The sample includes about 100,000 clones, over 75% seen only once; the top ten take roughly 4.2%. Specimen: PBMCs. These receptors came from a male donor in good health and CMV-seronegative.

This chain joins TRBV27 and TRBJ1-5, with TRBD1 identical over 8 bases. The V gene end was trimmed by 8 bases and the J gene end by 3 bases; junction bases not matched to a gene: 9. This CDR3 spans 15 amino acids. Germline V gene data show CDR1 as MNHEY and CDR2 as SMNVEV (reference sequence). CDR3 region: CASRQTGDLNQPQHF. The CDR3 bases are TGTGCCAGCCGCCAGACAGGGGACCTCAATCAGCCCCAGCATTTT.

V and J are TRBV15 and TRBJ2-7; the match to TRBD2 covers 8 bases. This CDR3 spans 14 amino acids. The germline V gene encodes CDR1 LNHNV and CDR2 YYDKDF (reference sequence). V shed 2 bases, J shed 6 bases, and the junction held 6 bases outside the gene matches. CDR3 region: CATSRKGGLAEQYF. In DNA, the CDR3 is TGTGCCACCAGCAGAAAAGGCGGACTAGCCGAGCAGTACTTC.

The rearrangement links TRBV7-9 to TRBJ2-7; 11 bases match TRBD2. The trim removed 6 bases at V and 3 bases at J, leaving 7 bases unmatched. Germline V lookup: CDR1 SEHNR, CDR2 FQNEAQ (reference sequence). The CDR3 runs to 15 residues. CDR3 sequence: CASRLGLAGDYEQYF. CDR3 bases: TGTGCCAGCAGACTAGGACTAGCGGGCGACTACGAGCAGTACTTC.

The rearrangement joins TRBV7-2 to TRBJ2-1; 11 bases are shared with TRBD2. The germline V gene encodes CDR1 SGHTA and CDR2 FQGNSA. V was pared by 5 bases and J by 8 bases, with 14 bases of the junction left unmatched. CDR3 length: 17 amino acids. The CDR3 here is CASSIGTSGAFRDEQFF. In DNA, the CDR3 is TGTGCCAGCAGCATCGGGACTAGCGGAGCCTTTAGGGATGAGCAGTTCTTC. Filled out from reference TRBV7-2 and TRBJ2-1, the complete variable domain reads GAGVSQSPSNKVTEKGKDVELRCDPISGHTALYWYRQSLGQGLEFLIYFQGNSAPDKSGLPSDRFSAERTGGSVSTLTIQRTQQEDSAVYLCASSIGTSGAFRDEQFFGPGTRLTVL.

The chain couples TRBV6-4 to TRBJ2-3; 12 nucleotides align to TRBD2. This CDR3 region has 15 residues. The V segment lost 5 bases and the J segment 6 bases; nucleotides outside the gene matches: 6. Per the germline V gene, CDR1 is MRHNA and CDR2 is SNTAGT. CDR3 region: CASSQTSGSFDTQYF. The DNA of the CDR3 is TGTGCCAGCAGTCAGACTAGCGGGAGTTTCGATACGCAGTATTTT.

The CDR3 coding sequence is TGTGCCAGCAGCGTGGGGCAGCGGGGGGACACTGACTACGAGCAGTACTTC. Translation: CASSVGQRGDTDYEQYF. The V gene is TRBV11-2, the J gene TRBJ2-7; 9 bases match TRBD2. V trimming: 5 bases; J trimming: 3 bases; junction bases outside the gene matches: 14. The CDR3 spans 17 residues. Germline V CDR1 and CDR2: SGHAT, FQNNGV.

V and J are TRBV7-7 and TRBJ2-5; 7 bases align to TRBD1. Germline loops: CDR1 SSHAT, CDR2 FNYEAQ (reference sequence). The CDR3 runs to 14 residues. V shed 3 bases and J 4 bases; nucleotides not matched to a gene: 5. CDR3 residues: CASSFSGTVETQYF. DNA of the CDR3: TGTGCCAGCAGCTTTTCCGGGACAGTAGAGACCCAGTACTTC.

The rearrangement uses TRBV7-9 and TRBJ2-1; no reliable D call. The length of the CDR3 is 12 residues. Deletions cut 5 bases from V and 6 bases from J, with 8 bases between. Germline loops: CDR1 SEHNR, CDR2 FQNEAQ (reference sequence). CDR3 sequence: CASSPNSNEQFF. The CDR3 DNA follows: TGTGCCAGCAGCCCAAACAGCAATGAGCAGTTCTTC.